The T cell receptor beta chain described here comes from a study of glioma-infiltrating T cells after dendritic cell vaccination (dated by TCRdb to between 2015 and 2016). Context from the whole study: A cohort of 15 or so glioblastoma patients from Phase I and II dendritic cell vaccination trials was included, of whom 9 were newly diagnosed and 6 had recurrent disease. Between about 2002 and 2013, the patients were given dendritic cell vaccination pulsed with autologous tumor lysate. The vaccine consisted of monocyte-derived dendritic cells cultured less than 9 days with IL-4 and GM-CSF, then pulsed overnight with autologous tumor lysate. Each patient was given three intradermal dendritic cell vaccine injections, spaced two weeks apart, in the arm below the axilla. Tumor-infiltrating lymphocyte content was quantified and tumor and blood repertoires were compared in dendritic cell-vaccinated glioblastoma patients by deep sequencing of TCR beta CDR3 regions. Survival after dendritic cell vaccination was correlated with TCR sequencing metrics, including TIL content and tumor-blood repertoire overlap. Findings and caveats that apply to the study as a whole: After dendritic cell vaccination, a higher estimated pretreatment TIL content predicted longer time to progression and overall survival. The cohort was small and heterogeneous, only a few patients had full blood and tumor sets, and even fewer had initial-recurrent tumor pairs. TCR clonality showed no direct relationship with survival, which suggests that a diverse polyclonal response may matter. The three-group TCR overlap response model was described as speculative and requiring prospective validation.

A remark on this clone: The target of this receptor is not known. No much larger clone exists at a distance of one base, and base qualities are not known.

Patients were selected on the basis of adequate residual fresh-frozen tumor tissue and more than two years of available survival data. Although molecular status otherwise differed among the glioblastoma patients, no patient had an isocitrate dehydrogenase mutation. PBMC were collected before vaccination, two weeks after the third vaccination, and at tumor progression if tumor progression occurred. Genomic DNA was extracted with the Qiagen DNeasy Blood extraction Kit. The CDR3 contains 16 residues, cysteine and phenylalanine counted. Solely the CDR3 DNA is kept, with 48 bases framed from the first base. The junction carries 12 bases between V and J, which are trimmed by 3 bases and 0 bases respectively. CDR1 and CDR2, per the germline V gene (reference sequence), are PRHDT and FYEKMQ. Using the immunoSEQ assay, TCRB CDR3 regions were amplified from 2 micrograms of genomic DNA, or from all available DNA when less than that was on hand. The multiplex PCR employed 60 forward primers targeting TCR V beta segments and 13 reverse primers targeting J beta segments. Synthetic control templates were spiked into each sample at limiting dilution to estimate reads per starting template. The Illumina HiSeq System generated 87 bp sequencing reads. As for the original processing: PCR and sequencing errors were removed by a nearest neighbor algorithm that merged closely related sequences. TCR overlap was measured as the percentage of unique tumor TCR beta sequences that were also present in the peripheral blood of the same patient. TCRdb took over this immuneACCESS table, retaining in-frame rearrangements with V and J assigned. Such tables are incomplete; in checked studies, under half of the missing clones stem from an unresolved V gene, and the remainder is unexplained. V and J calls and clone size come straight from that table; D and trimming were deduced from the DNA. The table for this sample lists 80,000 to 100,000 clones; 79% of them were counted only once. The ten largest clones add up to nearly 6% of the sample.

This material consisted of blood, taken before dendritic cell vaccination. The rearrangement joined TRBV13 to TRBJ1-3; TRBD1 is perhaps the D gene, given 5 matching bases. The sequence was collected from a human donor with glioblastoma. At the DNA level, the sequence is TGTGCCAGCAGCTTGAACCGGGGGACCTCTGGAAACACCATATATTTT. Translation gives CASSLNRGTSGNTIYF.